A selection of T cell receptor beta chains follows, all from one sample in a study of shared clonotypes between healthy human individuals. Method: immunoSEQ multiplex PCR; TCRdb's copy keeps in-frame clones and lacks some. The sample has around 1.6 million clones; 95% to 99% are singletons. Sequencing used naive CD4+ T cells sorted from blood. Every receptor here comes from a man aged 25-45 years in good health. The CDR3 runs from the conserved cysteine through the conserved F or W. The D gene is left open where the match is weak. Not every row has a clone size; where given, it reads once, few, many or a size class.

cdr3_length d_call clone_size j_call v_call cdr3_nt cdr3_aa
14 - - TRBJ1-5 TRBV19 TGTGCCAGTAGTAAGGCGCTTAGCAATCAGCCCCAGCATTTT CASSKALSNQPQHF
15 TRBD1 - TRBJ2-7 TRBV5-1 TGCGCCAGCCGCCACCCAAGGACAGGGACCTACGAGCAGTACTTC CASRHPRTGTYEQYF
18 TRBD1 - TRBJ1-5 TRBV18 TGTGCCAGCTCACCGGACAGGGGGCGAGTTGTTAGCAATCAGCCCCAGCATTTT CASSPDRGRVVSNQPQHF
16 - - TRBJ2-5 TRBV5-1 TGCGCCAGCAGCTCATCGGCAGGAGACCGACAAGAGACCCAGTACTTC CASSSSAGDRQETQYF
15 TRBD2 - TRBJ2-7 TRBV4-2 TGTGCCAGCAGCCAACAAGAACTAGCGAGCTACGAGCAGTACTTC CASSQQELASYEQYF
16 - - TRBJ1-2 TRBV5-5 TGTGCCAGCAGCTTGGCCGTAGGCGCAGGGAACTATGGCTACACCTTC CASSLAVGAGNYGYTF
14 - - TRBJ2-7 TRBV5-4 TGTGCCAGCAGCCGACGGGACGGTGCCTACGAGCAGTACTTC CASSRRDGAYEQYF
16 - - TRBJ1-5 TRBV19 TGTGCCAGTAGTGACATAAAAGTCCTTAGCAATCAGCCCCAGCATTTT CASSDIKVLSNQPQHF
12 - - TRBJ2-1 TRBV28 TGTGCCAGCAGTTTATACTTAAATGAGCAGTTCTTC CASSLYLNEQFF
17 - - TRBJ1-1 TRBV2 TGTGCCAGCTGGGTCAGCTCGCAGAGGACGGAGAACACTGAAGCTTTCTTT CASWVSSQRTENTEAFF
18 - - TRBJ2-1 TRBV4-1 TGCGCCAGCAGCCAAGTGGAGCCTCTACGGGGTAAATACAATGAGCAGTTCTTC CASSQVEPLRGKYNEQFF
16 - - TRBJ1-5 TRBV7-2 TGTGCCAGCAGCCCCGGGGACGGCAGAACTAATCAGCCCCAGCATTTT CASSPGDGRTNQPQHF
15 TRBD2 - TRBJ2-1 TRBV10-3 TGTGCCATCAGAGACGGGACTAGCGGGAGTAATGAGCAGTTCTTC CAIRDGTSGSNEQFF
14 TRBD1 - TRBJ2-5 TRBV30 TGTGCCTGGAGGAACCCCGGGACAGTGGAGACCCAGTACTTC CAWRNPGTVETQYF
16 - - TRBJ2-7 TRBV28 TGTGCCAGCAGTCGGCTTGGGGGGGCCATATACTACGAGCAGTACTTC CASSRLGGAIYYEQYF
15 - - TRBJ2-7 TRBV10-3 TGTGCCATCAGCTCGTCCCCCGCCAGCTCCTACGAGCAGTACTTC CAISSSPASSYEQYF
14 TRBD2 - TRBJ2-1 TRBV15 TGTGCCACCAGCAGAGTGCCGGGGAGGGATGAGCAGTTCTTC CATSRVPGRDEQFF
15 - - TRBJ2-5 TRBV7-3 TGTGCCAGCAGCCCCACCAGGGGGGGTTACGAGACCCAGTACTTC CASSPTRGGYETQYF
14 - - TRBJ1-5 TRBV9 TGTGCCAGCAGCGTAGCACCGGAGAATCAGCCCCAGCATTTT CASSVAPENQPQHF
12 - - TRBJ2-1 TRBV28 TGTGCCAGCAGTTTATTCTTATATGAGCAGTTCTTC CASSLFLYEQFF
11 TRBD1 once TRBJ1-1 TRBV18 TGTGCCAGCTCACGGGACAGGGGAGCTTTCTTT CASSRDRGAFF
18 - - TRBJ2-2 TRBV28 TGTGCCAGCAGTTTTAGGAGGACAGCCTTAAGGATTACCGGGGAGCTGTTTTTT CASSFRRTALRITGELFF
14 - - TRBJ2-7 TRBV6-1 TGTGCCAGCACCGAACAAGGCAGGTTCTACGAGCAGTACTTC CASTEQGRFYEQYF
16 - - TRBJ2-7 TRBV6-1 TGTGCCAGCAGTGCTGGGACCCACCAACTCCTTGGCGAGCAGTACTTC CASSAGTHQLLGEQYF
15 TRBD1 once TRBJ1-1 TRBV28 TGTGCCAGCATCGTGGGGGGACAGGGGACGACTGAAGCTTTCTTT CASIVGGQGTTEAFF
13 - - TRBJ1-1 TRBV28 TGTGCCAGCAGTAGGACCATGAACACTGAAGCTTTCTTT CASSRTMNTEAFF
16 - - TRBJ2-1 TRBV7-2 TGTGCCAGCAGCTTCGCCGGACACCTCTCCTACAATGAGCAGTTCTTC CASSFAGHLSYNEQFF
16 TRBD2 - TRBJ2-7 TRBV5-4 TGTGCCAGCAGCCAAGCGAATAGCGGGAGGTCCTACGAGCAGTACTTC CASSQANSGRSYEQYF
14 TRBD1 - TRBJ1-1 TRBV5-4 TGTGCCAGCAGCCAGGGACAGGGTCTCACTGAAGCTTTCTTT CASSQGQGLTEAFF
14 - - TRBJ1-2 TRBV6-6 TGTGCCAGCAGTTACTCGATGGGTCCCTATGGCTACACCTTC CASSYSMGPYGYTF
15 TRBD2 - TRBJ2-7 TRBV7-9 TGTGCCAGCAGCTGGTCTAGCGGGAGGGCAGGGGAGCAGTACTTC CASSWSSGRAGEQYF
15 TRBD2 once TRBJ2-1 TRBV9 TGTGCCAGCAGCGTACTAGCGGGAGGTCACAATGAGCAGTTCTTC CASSVLAGGHNEQFF
15 TRBD1 - TRBJ1-3 TRBV2 TGTGCCAGCAGGGAAGGGACAGGGACTGGAAACACCATATATTTT CASREGTGTGNTIYF
15 TRBD2 - TRBJ2-5 TRBV27 TGTGCCAGCAGTTATACTAGCGTGGGGCAAGAGACCCAGTACTTC CASSYTSVGQETQYF
13 TRBD2 - TRBJ2-1 TRBV5-1 TGCGCCAGCAGCCCAGGACTAGTCCATGAGCAGTTCTTC CASSPGLVHEQFF
15 - few TRBJ1-4 TRBV21-1 TGTGCCAGCAGCACCCCGACAGGGGAGGATGAAAAACTGTTTTTT CASSTPTGEDEKLFF
11 - - TRBJ2-1 TRBV10-2 TGCGCCACCAAACTCGACAATGAGCAGTTCTTC CATKLDNEQFF
13 - - TRBJ2-7 TRBV7-8 TGTGCCAGCAGCTTAGCGGCCCAGCGCGAGCAGTACTTC CASSLAAQREQYF
13 TRBD1 - TRBJ2-5 TRBV28 TGTGCCAGCAGAAGACAGGGGCGAGAGACCCAGTACTTC CASRRQGRETQYF
16 - - TRBJ2-6 TRBV25-1 TGTGCCAGCAGTGAATTGAAGGACTCTGGGGCCAACGTCCTGACTTTC CASSELKDSGANVLTF
17 - - TRBJ2-1 TRBV9 TGTGCCAGCAGCATATCCCCCCTCGGCGGAGCCCTAAATGAGCAGTTCTTC CASSISPLGGALNEQFF
14 - - TRBJ2-2 TRBV6-5 TGTGCCAGCAGTTACTCCCGAATCACCGGGGAGCTGTTTTTT CASSYSRITGELFF
15 - - TRBJ1-5 TRBV6-1 TGTGCCAGCACATTCGGGGGGTGGAGCAATCAGCCCCAGCATTTT CASTFGGWSNQPQHF
12 - - TRBJ2-3 TRBV6-1 TGTGCCAGCAGTGAATATCCAGATACGCAGTATTTT CASSEYPDTQYF
12 - - TRBJ2-7 TRBV2 TGTGCCAGCGCTCTAGAATCCTACGAGCAGTACTTC CASALESYEQYF
13 - - TRBJ1-1 TRBV18 TGTGCCAGCCTCCGTTCAGGAACCCCTGAAGCTTTCTTT CASLRSGTPEAFF
15 - - TRBJ1-4 TRBV7-9 TGTGCCAGCAGCTTAGGGGCCCCTGGGAATGAAAAACTGTTTTTT CASSLGAPGNEKLFF
16 TRBD2 - TRBJ2-1 TRBV5-4 TGTGCCAGCAGCTTGAAGGGACTAGCGGCAGCAAATGAGCAGTTCTTC CASSLKGLAAANEQFF